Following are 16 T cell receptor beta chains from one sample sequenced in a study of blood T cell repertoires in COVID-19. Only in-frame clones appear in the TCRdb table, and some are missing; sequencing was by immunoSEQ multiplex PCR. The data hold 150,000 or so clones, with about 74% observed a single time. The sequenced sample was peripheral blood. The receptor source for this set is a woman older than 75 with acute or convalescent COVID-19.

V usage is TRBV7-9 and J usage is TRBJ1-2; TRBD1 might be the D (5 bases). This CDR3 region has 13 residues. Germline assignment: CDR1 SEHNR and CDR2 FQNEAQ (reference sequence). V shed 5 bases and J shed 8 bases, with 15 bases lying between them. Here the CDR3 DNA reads TGTGCCAGCAGCCGTTCCGAGACAGAAGGCTACACCTTC. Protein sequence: CASSRSETEGYTF.

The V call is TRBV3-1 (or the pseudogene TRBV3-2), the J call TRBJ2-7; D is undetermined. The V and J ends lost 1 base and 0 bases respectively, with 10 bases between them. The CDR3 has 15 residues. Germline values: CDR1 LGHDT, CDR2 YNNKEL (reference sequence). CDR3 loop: CASSQGLVNSYEQYF. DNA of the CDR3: TGTGCCAGCAGCCAAGGTCTAGTGAACTCCTACGAGCAGTACTTC.

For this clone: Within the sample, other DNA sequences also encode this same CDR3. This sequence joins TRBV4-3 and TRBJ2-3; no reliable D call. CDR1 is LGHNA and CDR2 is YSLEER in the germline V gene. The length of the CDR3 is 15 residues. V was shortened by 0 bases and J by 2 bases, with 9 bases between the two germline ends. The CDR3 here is CASSQDGLNTDTQYF. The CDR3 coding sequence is TGCGCCAGCAGCCAAGACGGTTTAAACACAGATACGCAGTATTTT.

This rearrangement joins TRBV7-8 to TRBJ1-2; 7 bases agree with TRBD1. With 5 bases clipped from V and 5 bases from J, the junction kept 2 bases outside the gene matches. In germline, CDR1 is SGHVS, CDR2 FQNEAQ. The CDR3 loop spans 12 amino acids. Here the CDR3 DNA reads TGTGCCAGCAGCCAGACAGGGTATGGCTACACCTTC. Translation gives CASSQTGYGYTF.

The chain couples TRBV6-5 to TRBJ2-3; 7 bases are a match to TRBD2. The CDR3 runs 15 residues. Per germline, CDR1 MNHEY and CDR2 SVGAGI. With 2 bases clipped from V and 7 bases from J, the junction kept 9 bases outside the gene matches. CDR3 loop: CASSYNAASGNTQYF. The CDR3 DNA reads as TGTGCCAGCAGTTACAACGCGGCTAGCGGTAATACGCAGTATTTT.

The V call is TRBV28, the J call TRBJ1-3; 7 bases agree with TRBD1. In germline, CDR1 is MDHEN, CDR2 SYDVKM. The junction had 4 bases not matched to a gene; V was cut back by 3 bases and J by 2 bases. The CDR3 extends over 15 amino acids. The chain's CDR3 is CASSFLTGTGNTIYF. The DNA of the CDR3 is TGTGCCAGCAGTTTCTTGACAGGGACTGGAAACACCATATATTTT.

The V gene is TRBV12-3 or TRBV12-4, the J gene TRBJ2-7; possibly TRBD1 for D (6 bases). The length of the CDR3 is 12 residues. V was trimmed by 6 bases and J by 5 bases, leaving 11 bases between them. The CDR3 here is CASSLDRHEQYF. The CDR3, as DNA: TGTGCCAGCAGCCTTGACAGGCACGAGCAGTACTTC.

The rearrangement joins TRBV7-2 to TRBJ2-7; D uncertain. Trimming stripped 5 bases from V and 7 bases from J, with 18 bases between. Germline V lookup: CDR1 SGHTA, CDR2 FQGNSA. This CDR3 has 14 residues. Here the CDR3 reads CASSTDHNPREQYF. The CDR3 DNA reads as TGTGCCAGCAGCACCGACCACAACCCGCGGGAGCAGTACTTC.

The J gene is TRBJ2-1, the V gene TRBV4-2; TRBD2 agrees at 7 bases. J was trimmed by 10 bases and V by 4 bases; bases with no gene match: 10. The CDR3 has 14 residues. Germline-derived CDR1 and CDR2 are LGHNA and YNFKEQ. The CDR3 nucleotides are TGTGCCAGCAGCCCCTGGGACTCAGCGGGAGAGCAGTTCTTC. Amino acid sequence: CASSPWDSAGEQFF.

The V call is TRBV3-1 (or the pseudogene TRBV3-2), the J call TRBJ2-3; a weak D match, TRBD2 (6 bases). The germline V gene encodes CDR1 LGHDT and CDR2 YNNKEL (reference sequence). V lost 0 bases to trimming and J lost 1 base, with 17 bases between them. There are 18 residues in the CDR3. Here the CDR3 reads CASSQDGAGLVGTDTQYF. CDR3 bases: TGTGCCAGCAGCCAAGATGGGGCGGGGCTAGTTGGCACAGATACGCAGTATTTT.

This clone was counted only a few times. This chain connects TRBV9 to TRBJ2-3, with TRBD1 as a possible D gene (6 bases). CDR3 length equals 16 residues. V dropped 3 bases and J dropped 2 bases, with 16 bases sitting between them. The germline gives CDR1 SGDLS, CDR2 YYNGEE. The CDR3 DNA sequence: TGTGCCAGCAGCGGTAACAGGGATCTGGACACAGATACGCAGTATTTT. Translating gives CASSGNRDLDTDTQYF.

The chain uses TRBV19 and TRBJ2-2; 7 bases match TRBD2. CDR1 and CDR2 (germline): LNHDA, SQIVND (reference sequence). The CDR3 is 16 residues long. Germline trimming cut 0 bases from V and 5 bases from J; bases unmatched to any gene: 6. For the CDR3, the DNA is TGTGCCAGTAGTATAGATCGCGGGAGCGGAACCGGGGAGCTGTTTTTT. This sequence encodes CASSIDRGSGTGELFF.

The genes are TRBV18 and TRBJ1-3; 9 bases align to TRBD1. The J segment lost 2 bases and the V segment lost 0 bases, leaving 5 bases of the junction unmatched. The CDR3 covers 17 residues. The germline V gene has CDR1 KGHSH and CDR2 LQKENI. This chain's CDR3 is CASSPPGGQGTGNTIYF. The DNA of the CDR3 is TGTGCCAGCTCACCACCAGGGGGACAGGGAACTGGAAACACCATATATTTT.

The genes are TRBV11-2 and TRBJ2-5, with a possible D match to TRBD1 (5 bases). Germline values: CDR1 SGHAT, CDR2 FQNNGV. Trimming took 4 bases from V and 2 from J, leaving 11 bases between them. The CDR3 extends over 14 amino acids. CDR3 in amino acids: CASSSSQGQETQYF. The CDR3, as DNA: TGTGCCAGCAGCTCTTCCCAGGGTCAAGAGACCCAGTACTTC.

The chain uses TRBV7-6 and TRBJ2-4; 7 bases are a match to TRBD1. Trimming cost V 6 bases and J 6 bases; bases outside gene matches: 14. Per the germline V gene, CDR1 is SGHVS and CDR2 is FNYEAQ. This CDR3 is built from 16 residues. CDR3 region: CASRKGTGQASNIQYF. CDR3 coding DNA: TGTGCCAGCAGAAAAGGAACCGGACAGGCCTCAAACATTCAGTACTTC.

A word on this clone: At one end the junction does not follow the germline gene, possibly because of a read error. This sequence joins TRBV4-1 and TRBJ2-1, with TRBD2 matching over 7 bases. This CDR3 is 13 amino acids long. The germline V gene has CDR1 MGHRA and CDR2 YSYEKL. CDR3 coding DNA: TGCGCCACCGCTTTGATAGTGACCGGGAGGCTTGTCTTC. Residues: CATALIVTGRLVF.